The source of this TCR beta chain is a study of T cell changes during pregnancy in multiple sclerosis (dated by TCRdb to between 2018 and 2021). Study-wide context: Changes in the T cell repertoire over the course of pregnancy were examined in this study in women with multiple sclerosis.

Trimming removed 4 bases from V and 1 base from J, leaving 13 bases between the germline ends. In the germline V gene (reference sequence), CDR1 corresponds to LNHDA and CDR2 to SQIVND. There are 15 amino acids in the CDR3, from cysteine to phenylalanine inclusive. Only the CDR3 DNA is retained, 45 bases long and in frame from the first base. In the case of this clone: Its antigen specificity is not known. One base away there is no much larger clone; base qualities are not given.

Receptor amplification or capture employed the immunoSEQ multiplex PCR assay. This immuneACCESS table, as held by TCRdb, lists in-frame sequences with V and J called but not all clones. Of the missing ones, under half trace to an unresolved V gene in checked studies; the others have no known cause. For this sample there are 30,000 to 35,000 clones; 70% to 90% appear just once. The ten largest clones add up to under 8% of the sample. The sequence derives from a female donor with multiple sclerosis, enrolled in a pregnancy study. Recombination linked TRBV19 to TRBJ1-1; a tentative D match to TRBD1 spans 5 bases. Sequenced here: CD8+ T cells from peripheral blood mononuclear cells, sampled before pregnancy. The bases are TGTGCCAGTAGTACCCCGTGGCAGGGGAACACTGAAGCTTTCTTT. This gives the protein CASSTPWQGNTEAFF.